This T cell receptor (beta chain) was obtained from a study of neurological immune-mediated disorders. Broader study findings: According to phylogenetic grouping, one related-CDR3 cluster, a possible signature, contained the repertoires of 18 of 34 multiple sclerosis patients. None of the features examined (clinical or MRI) was associated with the multiple sclerosis repertoire cluster. None of the CDR3 amino acid sequences found in expanded clones was shared across subjects. This suggests that the TCR-beta repertoires were private in all groups.

A total of 2 million PBMCs stored at -80 degrees C provided the unsorted libraries. In its sample, this clonotype was seen many times. No antigen is known for it. V shed 4 bases, J shed 1 base, and the junction held 10 bases outside the gene matches. This CDR3 is 17 amino acids long. The germline V gene has CDR1 SGHRS and CDR2 YFSETQ. Each CDR3 protein gets one entry after TCRdb re-called the 5' RACE reads with MiXCR. The table lists roughly 70,000 distinct CDR3 sequences, roughly 4.8% of them singletons, with about 2.2% in the top ten. The genes are TRBV5-1 and TRBJ2-7, with TRBD2 matching over 11 bases. The sample was PBMCs. This TCR came from a woman between 65 and 79 years old with multiple sclerosis. The CDR3 coding sequence is TGCGCCAGCAGCCTGGGGTCTAGACTAGCGGGATCCTACGAGCAGTACTTC. It is translated as CASSLGSRLAGSYEQYF.